The rows below give T cell receptor beta chains drawn from one sample of a study of cytomegalovirus exposure and HLA in healthy donors. Clones were sequenced by immunoSEQ multiplex PCR, and TCRdb holds only the in-frame ones, with some missing. The sample includes under 200,000 clones, 75% to 80% of them seen just once. Sequencing was carried out using PBMCs. Source of these receptors: a woman in her 30s in good health and CMV-seropositive. Each CDR3 is given with its conserved first and last residue. The order of the fields is clone size, J gene, D gene, V gene, CDR3 length, CDR3 protein, CDR3 DNA. D genes are given only for firm matches. Clone sizes are given selectively: once, few, many, or a class where the clone is expanded.

>-|TRBJ2-3|TRBD2|TRBV6-1|13
CASSSGGPDTQYF
TGTGCCAGCAGTAGCGGGGGGCCAGATACGCAGTATTTT
>-|TRBJ1-5|TRBD1|TRBV4-3|14
CASSQETGLQPQHF
TGCGCCAGCAGCCAAGAGACAGGGCTACAGCCCCAGCATTTT
>-|TRBJ2-7|-|TRBV28|13
CASSPPMRGEQYF
TGTGCCAGCAGCCCCCCAATGCGGGGCGAGCAGTACTTC
>few|TRBJ2-1|TRBD2|TRBV6-6|15
CASSYERGGNNEQFF
TGTGCCAGCAGTTACGAGCGGGGGGGGAACAATGAGCAGTTCTTC
>-|TRBJ1-6|-|TRBV5-6|12
CASSLPDSPLHF
TGTGCCAGCAGCTTGCCCGATTCACCCCTCCACTTT
>-|TRBJ1-3|-|TRBV2|14
CASSESLFGNTIYF
TGTGCCAGCAGTGAATCACTCTTTGGAAACACCATATATTTT
>-|TRBJ1-2|-|TRBV5-1|13
CASSLYGEGGYTF
TGCGCCAGCAGCTTGTACGGGGAAGGCGGCTACACCTTC
>-|TRBJ1-5|-|TRBV19|14
CASSIRRGGQPQHF
TGTGCCAGTAGTATACGCAGGGGTGGGCAGCCCCAGCATTTT
>-|TRBJ1-1|-|TRBV19|15
CASRLSGVMNTEAFF
TGTGCCAGTAGGCTCAGCGGGGTCATGAACACTGAAGCTTTCTTT
>-|TRBJ2-1|-|TRBV5-1|13
CASSLDRVAEQFF
TGCGCCAGCAGCTTGGACAGGGTGGCTGAGCAGTTCTTC
>-|TRBJ1-1|-|TRBV28|14
CASSFTVRRREAFF
TGTGCCAGCAGTTTTACGGTCCGTCGGAGAGAAGCTTTCTTT
>-|TRBJ2-1|TRBD2|TRBV4-3|18
CASSHRLQGLGSHNEQFF
TGCGCCAGCAGCCACCGACTTCAGGGACTAGGGTCCCACAATGAGCAGTTCTTC
>-|TRBJ2-5|TRBD1|TRBV4-1|16
CASSQAPQGVDVTQYF
TGCGCCAGCAGCCAGGCGCCACAGGGGGTTGACGTGACCCAGTACTTC
>once|TRBJ2-2|TRBD2|TRBV7-3|15
CASSRGLAGTGELFF
TGTGCCAGCAGCCGGGGACTAGCGGGTACCGGAGAGCTGTTTTTT
>-|TRBJ2-1|TRBD1|TRBV29-1|15
CSVDLGQAFTNEQFF
TGCAGCGTTGATTTGGGACAGGCCTTTACAAATGAGCAGTTCTTC
>-|TRBJ2-5|-|TRBV6-1|13
CASSEALRGTQYF
TGTGCCAGCAGTGAAGCGCTTCGGGGGACCCAGTACTTC
>few|TRBJ2-5|-|TRBV21-1|14
CASSSGACEETQYF
TGTGCCAGCAGCAGCGGGGCCTGCGAAGAGACCCAGTACTTC
>-|TRBJ1-1|-|TRBV5-3|16
CARTRPQGRMDTEAFF
TGTGCCAGAACCCGACCCCAGGGGCGAATGGACACTGAAGCTTTCTTT
>-|TRBJ1-1|TRBD1|TRBV19|13
CASSINDRGMAFF
TGTGCCAGTAGTATAAACGACAGGGGAATGGCTTTCTTT
>-|TRBJ1-2|TRBD1|TRBV6-6|14
CASSSGTVPYGYTF
TGTGCCAGCAGTTCCGGGACAGTTCCTTATGGCTACACCTTC
>-|TRBJ2-2|TRBD1|TRBV28|12
CASTGVTGELFF
TGTGCCAGTACAGGGGTCACCGGGGAGCTGTTTTTT
>once|TRBJ2-3|TRBD2|TRBV9|18
CASSAHGLAGQTTDTQYF
TGTGCCAGCAGCGCCCACGGACTAGCGGGACAAACCACAGATACGCAGTATTTT
>-|TRBJ1-5|-|TRBV6-1|16
CASSEFGGNSNQPQHF
TGTGCCAGCAGTGAATTTGGGGGGAATAGCAATCAGCCCCAGCATTTT
>-|TRBJ2-7|-|TRBV11-3|13
CASRYGGSYEQYF
TGTGCCAGCAGATACGGAGGATCCTACGAGCAGTACTTC
>-|TRBJ1-2|-|TRBV2|15
CASSPPTGANYGYTF
TGTGCCAGCAGTCCTCCAACGGGTGCTAACTATGGCTACACCTTC
>few|TRBJ1-1|TRBD1|TRBV15|15
CATSRDRDRVSEAFF
TGTGCCACCAGCAGAGACCGGGACAGGGTTTCTGAAGCTTTCTTT
>-|TRBJ2-7|TRBD2|TRBV7-2|15
CASSRTSGGFYEQYF
TGTGCCAGCAGTCGAACTAGCGGGGGATTCTACGAGCAGTACTTC
>-|TRBJ1-1|TRBD1|TRBV10-3|13
CAIRGQGNTEAFF
TGTGCCATCAGGGGACAGGGGAACACTGAAGCTTTCTTT
>-|TRBJ2-3|-|TRBV7-2|16
CASSVDRPLTGDTQYF
TGTGCCAGCAGCGTTGACAGGCCCCTAACGGGAGATACGCAGTATTTT
>few|TRBJ2-7|-|TRBV5-1|13
CASSDHYGYEQYF
TGCGCCAGCAGTGATCACTACGGCTACGAGCAGTACTTC
>-|TRBJ2-7|-|TRBV30|12
CAWSPRGLEQYF
TGTGCCTGGAGTCCTCGCGGCCTCGAGCAGTACTTC
>-|TRBJ1-3|-|TRBV9|14
CASSVKGTGNTIYF
TGTGCCAGCAGCGTCAAGGGGACAGGAAACACCATATATTTT
>-|TRBJ2-7|-|TRBV19|16
CASSIDLRGSSYEQYF
TGTGCCAGTAGTATAGATTTAAGGGGTAGTTCCTACGAGCAGTACTTC
>-|TRBJ1-2|TRBD1|TRBV5-1|15
CASSSTGELVYGYTF
TGCGCCAGCAGCTCCACAGGGGAACTGGTCTATGGCTACACCTTC
>-|TRBJ1-1|TRBD1|TRBV4-2|14
CASSQDGRQGKAFF
TGTGCCAGCAGCCAAGACGGGAGACAGGGGAAAGCTTTCTTT
>-|TRBJ2-7|-|TRBV11-2|18
CASRHGRGTGLGTYEQYF
TGTGCCAGCAGACACGGCAGGGGTACCGGACTAGGGACCTACGAGCAGTACTTC
>-|TRBJ2-1|-|TRBV6-4|14
CASSDSIEGSEQFF
TGTGCCAGCAGTGACTCGATAGAAGGGAGTGAGCAGTTCTTC
>-|TRBJ2-1|-|TRBV12-5|14
CASGLEGLYNEQFF
TGTGCTAGTGGTTTGGAGGGACTTTACAATGAGCAGTTCTTC
>-|TRBJ2-5|-|TRBV6-1|15
CASSELAVEQETQYF
TGTGCCAGCAGTGAACTGGCGGTTGAGCAAGAGACCCAGTACTTC
>-|TRBJ2-7|TRBD1|TRBV5-1|13
CASRDRPGYEQYF
TGCGCCAGCAGGGACAGGCCGGGCTACGAGCAGTACTTC